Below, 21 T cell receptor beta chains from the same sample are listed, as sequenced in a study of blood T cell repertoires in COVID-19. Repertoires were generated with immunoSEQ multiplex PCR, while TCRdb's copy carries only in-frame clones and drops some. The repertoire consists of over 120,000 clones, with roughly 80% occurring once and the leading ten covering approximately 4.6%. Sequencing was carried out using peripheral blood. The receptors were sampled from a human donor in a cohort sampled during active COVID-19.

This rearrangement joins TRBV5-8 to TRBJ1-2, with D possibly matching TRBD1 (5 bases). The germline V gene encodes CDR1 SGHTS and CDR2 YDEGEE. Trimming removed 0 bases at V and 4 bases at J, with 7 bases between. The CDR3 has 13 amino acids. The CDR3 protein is CASSLVRVYGYTF. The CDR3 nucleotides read TGTGCCAGCAGCTTGGTCAGGGTCTATGGCTACACCTTC. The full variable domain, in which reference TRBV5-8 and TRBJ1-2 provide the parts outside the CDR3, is EAGVTQSPTHLIKTRGQQATLRCSPISGHTSVYWYQQALGLGLQFLLWYDEGEERNRGNFPPRFSGRQFPNYSSELNVNALELEDSALYLCASSLVRVYGYTFGSGTRLTVV.

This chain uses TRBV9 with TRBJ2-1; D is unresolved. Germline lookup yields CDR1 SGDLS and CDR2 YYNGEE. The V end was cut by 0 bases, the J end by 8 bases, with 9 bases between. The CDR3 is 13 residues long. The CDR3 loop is CASSVDHNDEQFF. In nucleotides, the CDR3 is TGTGCCAGCAGCGTAGACCACAACGATGAGCAGTTCTTC.

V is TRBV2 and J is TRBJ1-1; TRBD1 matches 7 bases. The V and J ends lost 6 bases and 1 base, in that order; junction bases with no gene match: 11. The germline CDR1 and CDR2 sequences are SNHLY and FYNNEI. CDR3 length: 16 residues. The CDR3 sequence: CASSSDRVGANTEAFF. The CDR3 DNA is TGTGCCAGCAGCTCCGACAGGGTCGGGGCGAACACTGAAGCTTTCTTT.

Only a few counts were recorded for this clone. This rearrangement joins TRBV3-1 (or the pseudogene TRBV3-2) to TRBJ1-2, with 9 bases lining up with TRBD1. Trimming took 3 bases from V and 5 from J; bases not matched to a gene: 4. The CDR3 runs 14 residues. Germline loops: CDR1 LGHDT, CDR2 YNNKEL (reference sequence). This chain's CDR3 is CASSHWDRDYGYTF. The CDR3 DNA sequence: TGTGCCAGCAGCCATTGGGACAGGGATTATGGCTACACCTTC.

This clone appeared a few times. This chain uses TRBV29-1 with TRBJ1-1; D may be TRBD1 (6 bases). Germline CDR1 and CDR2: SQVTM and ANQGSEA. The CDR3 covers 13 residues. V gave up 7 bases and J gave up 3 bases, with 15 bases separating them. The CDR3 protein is CSGNRVLDTEAFF. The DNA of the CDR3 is TGCAGCGGGAACAGGGTTCTCGACACTGAAGCTTTCTTT.

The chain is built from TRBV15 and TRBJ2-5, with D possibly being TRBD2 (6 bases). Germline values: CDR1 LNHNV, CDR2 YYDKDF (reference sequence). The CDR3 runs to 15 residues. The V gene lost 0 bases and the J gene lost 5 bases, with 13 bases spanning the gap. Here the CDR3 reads CATSRDTGDGETQYF. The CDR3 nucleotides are TGTGCCACCAGCAGAGATACGGGGGATGGGGAGACCCAGTACTTC.

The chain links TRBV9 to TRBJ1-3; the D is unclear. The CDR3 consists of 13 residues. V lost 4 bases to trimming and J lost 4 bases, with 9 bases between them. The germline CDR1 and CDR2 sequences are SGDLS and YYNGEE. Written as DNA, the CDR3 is TGTGCCAGCAGCAGACGGGAGGGAAACACCATATATTTT. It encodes CASSRREGNTIYF.

The chain's CDR3 is CASSPQGQGTNTEAFF. CDR3 nucleotides: TGTGCCAGCTCACCACAGGGACAGGGGACGAACACTGAAGCTTTCTTT. The chain links TRBV18 to TRBJ1-1, with TRBD1 matching 10 bases. Per germline, CDR1 KGHSH and CDR2 LQKENI. CDR3 length: 16 residues. Unmatched junction bases numbered 3, after V lost 1 base and J lost 1 base.

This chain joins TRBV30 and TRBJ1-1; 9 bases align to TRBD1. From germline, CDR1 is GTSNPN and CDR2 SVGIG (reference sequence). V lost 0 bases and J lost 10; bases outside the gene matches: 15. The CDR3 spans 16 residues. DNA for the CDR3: TGTGCCTGGAGTGTACCTTACAGGGGGCGAATTTCGGGAGCTTTCTTT. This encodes CAWSVPYRGRISGAFF.

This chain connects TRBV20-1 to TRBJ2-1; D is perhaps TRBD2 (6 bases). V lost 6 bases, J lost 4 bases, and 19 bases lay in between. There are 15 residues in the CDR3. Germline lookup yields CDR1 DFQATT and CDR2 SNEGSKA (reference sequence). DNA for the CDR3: TGCAGTGCCAGTACCCTCGCGGGGCATTACAATGAGCAGTTCTTC. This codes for CSASTLAGHYNEQFF.

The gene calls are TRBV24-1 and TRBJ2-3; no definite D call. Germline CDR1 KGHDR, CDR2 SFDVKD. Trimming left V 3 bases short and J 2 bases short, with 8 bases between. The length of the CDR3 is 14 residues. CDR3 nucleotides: TGTGCCACCAGTGATCCTCGTCCCACAGATACGCAGTATTTT. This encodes CATSDPRPTDTQYF.

The CDR3 is CASSLNAQGRHEQYF. CDR3 in DNA: TGTGCCAGCAGCCTTAACGCGCAGGGAAGGCACGAGCAGTACTTC. V usage is TRBV14 and J usage is TRBJ2-7, with D possibly being TRBD1 (5 bases). The CDR3 sequence is 15 residues long. V lost 4 bases, J lost 5 bases, and 18 bases lay in between. Germline V lookup: CDR1 SGHDN, CDR2 FVKESK.

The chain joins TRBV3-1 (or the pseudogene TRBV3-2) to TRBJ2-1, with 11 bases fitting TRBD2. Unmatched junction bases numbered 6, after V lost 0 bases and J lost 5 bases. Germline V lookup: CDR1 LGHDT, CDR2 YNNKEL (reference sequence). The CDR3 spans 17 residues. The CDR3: CASSQDWLAGGNNEQFF. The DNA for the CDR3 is TGTGCCAGCAGCCAAGATTGGCTAGCGGGGGGAAACAATGAGCAGTTCTTC.

CDR3: CASSPGQGKNYGYTF. Written as DNA, the CDR3 is TGTGCCAGCAGCCCCGGACAGGGAAAAAACTATGGCTACACCTTC. The chain recombines TRBV6-5 with TRBJ1-2; 8 positions agree with TRBD1. CDR3 length: 15 amino acids. Germline V gene lookup returns CDR1 MNHEY and CDR2 SVGAGI. V gave up 6 bases and J gave up 2 bases; unmatched junction bases: 8.

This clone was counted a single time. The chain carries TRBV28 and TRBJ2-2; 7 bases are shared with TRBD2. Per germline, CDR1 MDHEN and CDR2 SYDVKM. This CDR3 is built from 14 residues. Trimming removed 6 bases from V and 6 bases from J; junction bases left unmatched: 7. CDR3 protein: CASSPTSFSGELFF. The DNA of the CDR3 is TGTGCCAGCAGCCCGACTAGCTTTTCCGGGGAGCTGTTTTTT. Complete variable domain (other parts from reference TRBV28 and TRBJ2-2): DVKVTQSSRYLVKRTGEKVFLECVQDMDHENMFWYRQDPGLGLRLIYFSYDVKMKEKGDIPEGYSVSREKKERFSLILESASTNQTSMYLCASSPTSFSGELFFGEGSRLTVL.

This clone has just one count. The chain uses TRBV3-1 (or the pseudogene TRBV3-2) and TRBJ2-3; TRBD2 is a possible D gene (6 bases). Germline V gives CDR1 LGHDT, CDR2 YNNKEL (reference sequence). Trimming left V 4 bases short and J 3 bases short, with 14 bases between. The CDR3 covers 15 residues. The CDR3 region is CASSRFGGRTDTQYF. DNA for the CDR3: TGTGCCAGCAGCCGTTTCGGAGGGAGGACAGATACGCAGTATTTT.

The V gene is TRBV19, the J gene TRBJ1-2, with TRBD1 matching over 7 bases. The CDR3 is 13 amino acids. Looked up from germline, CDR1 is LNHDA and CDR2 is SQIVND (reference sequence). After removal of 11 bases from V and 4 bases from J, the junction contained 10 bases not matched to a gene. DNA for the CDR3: TGTGCCTCCTCCAGGGGGAATTCCTATGGCTACACCTTC. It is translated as CASSRGNSYGYTF.

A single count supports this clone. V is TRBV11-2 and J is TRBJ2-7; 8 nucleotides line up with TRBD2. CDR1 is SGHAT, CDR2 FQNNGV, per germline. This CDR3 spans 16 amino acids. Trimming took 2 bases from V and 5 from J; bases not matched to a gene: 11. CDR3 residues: CASSLSFAGGMDEQYF. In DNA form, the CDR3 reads TGTGCCAGCAGCTTATCCTTCGCGGGGGGTATGGACGAGCAGTACTTC.

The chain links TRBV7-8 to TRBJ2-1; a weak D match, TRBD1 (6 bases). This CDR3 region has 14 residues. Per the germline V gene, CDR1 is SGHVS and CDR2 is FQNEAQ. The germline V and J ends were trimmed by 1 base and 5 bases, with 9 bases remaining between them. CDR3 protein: CASSLGTANNEQFF. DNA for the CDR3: TGTGCCAGCAGCTTAGGGACAGCCAACAATGAGCAGTTCTTC.

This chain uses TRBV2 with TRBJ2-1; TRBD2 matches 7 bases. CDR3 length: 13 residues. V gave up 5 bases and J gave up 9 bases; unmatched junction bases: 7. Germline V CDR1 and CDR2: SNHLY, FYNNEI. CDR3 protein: CASSLRGVGEQFF. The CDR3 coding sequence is TGTGCCAGCAGTCTTCGGGGGGTAGGTGAGCAGTTCTTC.

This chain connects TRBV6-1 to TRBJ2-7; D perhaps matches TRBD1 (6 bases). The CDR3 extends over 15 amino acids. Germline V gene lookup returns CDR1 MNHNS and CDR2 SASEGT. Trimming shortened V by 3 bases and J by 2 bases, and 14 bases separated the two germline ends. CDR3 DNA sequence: TGTGCCAGCAGTGATTCACAGGGTGGCCCCTACGAGCAGTACTTC. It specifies CASSDSQGGPYEQYF.